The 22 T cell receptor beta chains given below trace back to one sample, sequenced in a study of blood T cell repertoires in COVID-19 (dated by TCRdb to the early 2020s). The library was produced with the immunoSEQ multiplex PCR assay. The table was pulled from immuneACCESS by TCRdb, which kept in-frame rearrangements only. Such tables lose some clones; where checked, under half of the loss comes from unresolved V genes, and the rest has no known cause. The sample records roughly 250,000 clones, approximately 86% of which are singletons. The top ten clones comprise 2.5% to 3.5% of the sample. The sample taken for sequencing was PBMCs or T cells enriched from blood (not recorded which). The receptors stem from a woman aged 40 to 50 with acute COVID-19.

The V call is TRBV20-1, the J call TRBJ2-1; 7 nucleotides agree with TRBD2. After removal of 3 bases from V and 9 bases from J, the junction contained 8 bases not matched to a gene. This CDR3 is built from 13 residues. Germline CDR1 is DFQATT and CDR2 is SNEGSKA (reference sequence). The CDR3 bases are TGCAGTGCTAGTTTAGGTGGGGGGGGTGAGCAGTTCTTC. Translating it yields CSASLGGGGEQFF.

As DNA, the CDR3 is TGTGCCAGCAGCGTCAATCCCGGCTCTGGAAACACCATATATTTT. It is translated as CASSVNPGSGNTIYF. The chain has TRBV9 and TRBJ1-3; D not resolved. The CDR3 spans 15 residues. The V and J ends lost 2 bases and 0 bases respectively, with 9 bases between them. Germline V lookup: CDR1 SGDLS, CDR2 YYNGEE. Looking up the rest from reference TRBV9 and TRBJ1-3 gives the full variable domain: DSGVTQTPKHLITATGQRVTLRCSPRSGDLSVYWYQQSLDQGLQFLIQYYNGEERAKGNILERFSAQQFPDLHSELNLSSLELGDSALYFCASSVNPGSGNTIYFGEGSWLTVV.

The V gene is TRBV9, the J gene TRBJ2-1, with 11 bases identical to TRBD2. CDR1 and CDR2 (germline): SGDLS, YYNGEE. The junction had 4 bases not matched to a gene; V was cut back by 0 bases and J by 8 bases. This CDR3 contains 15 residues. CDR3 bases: TGTGCCAGCAGCGTAGCAACTAGCGGGAGCTATGAGCAGTTCTTC. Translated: CASSVATSGSYEQFF.

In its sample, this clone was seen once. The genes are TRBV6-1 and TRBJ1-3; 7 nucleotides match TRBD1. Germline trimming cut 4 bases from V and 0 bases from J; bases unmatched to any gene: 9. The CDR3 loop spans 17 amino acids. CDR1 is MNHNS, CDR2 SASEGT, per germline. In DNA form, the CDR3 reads TGTGCCAGCAGTGGGAACAGGGGAGGAATCTCTGGAAACACCATATATTTT. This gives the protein CASSGNRGGISGNTIYF.

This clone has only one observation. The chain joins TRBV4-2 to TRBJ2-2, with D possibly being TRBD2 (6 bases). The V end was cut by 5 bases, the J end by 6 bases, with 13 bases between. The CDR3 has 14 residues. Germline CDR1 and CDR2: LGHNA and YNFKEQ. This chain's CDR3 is CASSFPGSPGELFF. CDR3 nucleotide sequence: TGTGCCAGCAGCTTTCCCGGGAGCCCCGGGGAGCTGTTTTTT.

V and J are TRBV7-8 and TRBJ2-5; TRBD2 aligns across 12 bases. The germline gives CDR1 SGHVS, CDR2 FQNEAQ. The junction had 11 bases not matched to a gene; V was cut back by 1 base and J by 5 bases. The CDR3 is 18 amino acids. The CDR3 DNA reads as TGTGCCAGCAGCTTAGATTTGCTAGCGGGAGGGCCTTGGGAGACCCAGTACTTC. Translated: CASSLDLLAGGPWETQYF.

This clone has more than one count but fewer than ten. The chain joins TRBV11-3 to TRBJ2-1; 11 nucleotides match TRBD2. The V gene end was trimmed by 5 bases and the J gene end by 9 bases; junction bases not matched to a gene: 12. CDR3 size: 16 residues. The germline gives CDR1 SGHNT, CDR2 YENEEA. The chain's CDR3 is CASSPRLAGIMGEQFF. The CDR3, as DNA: TGTGCCAGCAGCCCACGACTAGCGGGAATTATGGGTGAGCAGTTCTTC.

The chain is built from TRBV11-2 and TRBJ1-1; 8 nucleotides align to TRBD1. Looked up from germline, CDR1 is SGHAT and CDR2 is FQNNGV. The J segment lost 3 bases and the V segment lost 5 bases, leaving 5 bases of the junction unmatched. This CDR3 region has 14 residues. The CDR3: CASSRTTGDTEAFF. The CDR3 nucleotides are TGTGCCAGCAGCCGTACGACAGGGGACACTGAAGCTTTCTTT.

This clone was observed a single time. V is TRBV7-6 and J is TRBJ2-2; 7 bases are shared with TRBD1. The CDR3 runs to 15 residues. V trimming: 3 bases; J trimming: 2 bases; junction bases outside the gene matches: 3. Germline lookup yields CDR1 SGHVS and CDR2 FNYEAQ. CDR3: CASSLAGGNTGELFF. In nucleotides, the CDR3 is TGTGCCAGCAGCTTGGCAGGGGGAAACACCGGGGAGCTGTTTTTT.

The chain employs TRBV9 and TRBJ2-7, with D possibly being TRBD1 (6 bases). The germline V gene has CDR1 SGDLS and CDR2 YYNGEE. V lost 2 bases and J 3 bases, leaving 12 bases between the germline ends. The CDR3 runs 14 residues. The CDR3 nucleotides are TGTGCCAGCAGCGTCCGGGACAACTACTACGAGCAGTACTTC. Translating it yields CASSVRDNYYEQYF.

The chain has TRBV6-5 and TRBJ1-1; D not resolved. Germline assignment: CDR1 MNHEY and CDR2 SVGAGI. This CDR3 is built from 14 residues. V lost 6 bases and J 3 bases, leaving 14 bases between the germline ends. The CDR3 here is CASRAEEEDTEAFF. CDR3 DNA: TGTGCCAGCAGGGCGGAGGAGGAAGACACTGAAGCTTTCTTT.

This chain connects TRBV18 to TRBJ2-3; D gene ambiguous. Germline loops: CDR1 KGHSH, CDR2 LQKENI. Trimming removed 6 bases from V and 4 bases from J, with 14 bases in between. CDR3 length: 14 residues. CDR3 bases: TGTGCCAGCTCCATCGCTAGGTCCTCAGATACGCAGTATTTT. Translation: CASSIARSSDTQYF.

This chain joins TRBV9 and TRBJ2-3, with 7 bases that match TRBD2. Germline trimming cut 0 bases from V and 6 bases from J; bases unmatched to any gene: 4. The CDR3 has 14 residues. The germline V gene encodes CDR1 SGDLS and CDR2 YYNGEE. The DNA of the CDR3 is TGTGCCAGCAGCGTAGATACTAGCGTGGATACGCAGTATTTT. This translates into CASSVDTSVDTQYF. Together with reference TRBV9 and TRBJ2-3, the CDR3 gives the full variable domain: DSGVTQTPKHLITATGQRVTLRCSPRSGDLSVYWYQQSLDQGLQFLIQYYNGEERAKGNILERFSAQQFPDLHSELNLSSLELGDSALYFCASSVDTSVDTQYFGPGTRLTVL.

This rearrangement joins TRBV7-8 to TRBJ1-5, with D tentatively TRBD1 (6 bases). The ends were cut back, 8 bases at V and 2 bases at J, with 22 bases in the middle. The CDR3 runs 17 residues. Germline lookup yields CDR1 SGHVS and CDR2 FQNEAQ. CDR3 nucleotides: TGTGCCAGCTCCTTACGAGGGGGGGCGCTCGGCAATCAGCCCCAGCATTTT. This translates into CASSLRGGALGNQPQHF.

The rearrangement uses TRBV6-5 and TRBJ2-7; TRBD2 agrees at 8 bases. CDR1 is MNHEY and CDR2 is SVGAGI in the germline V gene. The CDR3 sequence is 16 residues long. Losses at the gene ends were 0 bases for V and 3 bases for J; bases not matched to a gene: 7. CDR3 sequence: CASSYSGLAGLYEQYF. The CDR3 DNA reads TGTGCCAGCAGTTACTCAGGGCTAGCGGGTCTCTACGAGCAGTACTTC.

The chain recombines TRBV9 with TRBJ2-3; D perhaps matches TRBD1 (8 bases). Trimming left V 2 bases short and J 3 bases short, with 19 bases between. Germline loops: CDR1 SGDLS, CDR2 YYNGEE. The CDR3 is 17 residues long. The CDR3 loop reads CASSVRGGQGGTDTQYF. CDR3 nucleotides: TGTGCCAGCAGCGTCCGCGGAGGACAGGGAGGGACAGATACGCAGTATTTT.

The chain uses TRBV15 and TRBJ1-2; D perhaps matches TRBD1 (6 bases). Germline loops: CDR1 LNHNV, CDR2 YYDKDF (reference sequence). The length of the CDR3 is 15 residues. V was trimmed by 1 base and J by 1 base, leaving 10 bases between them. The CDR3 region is CATSRVLQGNYGYTF. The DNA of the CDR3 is TGTGCCACCAGCAGAGTGCTACAGGGTAACTATGGCTACACCTTC.

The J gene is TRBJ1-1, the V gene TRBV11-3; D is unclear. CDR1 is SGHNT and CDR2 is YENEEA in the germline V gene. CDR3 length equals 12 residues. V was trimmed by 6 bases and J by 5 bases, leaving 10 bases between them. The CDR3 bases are TGTGCCAGCAGGAGAGGCGGAACTGAAGCTTTCTTT. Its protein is CASRRGGTEAFF.

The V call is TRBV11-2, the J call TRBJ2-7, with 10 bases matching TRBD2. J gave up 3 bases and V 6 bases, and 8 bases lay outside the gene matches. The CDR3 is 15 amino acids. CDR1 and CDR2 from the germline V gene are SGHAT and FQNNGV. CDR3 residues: CASRIKREGHYEQYF. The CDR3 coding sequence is TGTGCCAGCAGGATAAAGCGGGAGGGCCACTACGAGCAGTACTTC.

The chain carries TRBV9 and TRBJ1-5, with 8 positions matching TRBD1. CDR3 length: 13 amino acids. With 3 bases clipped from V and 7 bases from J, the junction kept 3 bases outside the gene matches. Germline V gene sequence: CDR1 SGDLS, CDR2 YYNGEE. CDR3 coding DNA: TGTGCCAGCAGCGGCGACAGGGGCCAGCCCCAGCATTTT. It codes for CASSGDRGQPQHF. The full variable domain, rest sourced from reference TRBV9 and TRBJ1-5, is DSGVTQTPKHLITATGQRVTLRCSPRSGDLSVYWYQQSLDQGLQFLIQYYNGEERAKGNILERFSAQQFPDLHSELNLSSLELGDSALYFCASSGDRGQPQHFGDGTRLSIL.

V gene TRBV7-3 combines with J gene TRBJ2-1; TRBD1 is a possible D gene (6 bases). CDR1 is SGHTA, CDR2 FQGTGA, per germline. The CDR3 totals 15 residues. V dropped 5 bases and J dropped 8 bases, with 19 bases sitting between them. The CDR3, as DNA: TGTGCCAGCAGCATGACAGGTTATCTCTTGGATGAGCAGTTCTTC. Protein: CASSMTGYLLDEQFF.

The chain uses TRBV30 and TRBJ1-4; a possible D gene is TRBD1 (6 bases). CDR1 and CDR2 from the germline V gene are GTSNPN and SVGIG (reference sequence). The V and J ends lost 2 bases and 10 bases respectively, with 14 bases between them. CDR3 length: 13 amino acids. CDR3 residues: CAWSITGRGKLFF. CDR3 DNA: TGTGCCTGGAGTATCACAGGGAGGGGAAAACTGTTTTTT.